The T cell receptor (beta chain) under discussion was sequenced for a study of cytomegalovirus exposure and HLA in healthy donors. The PCR ran on 60 Vbeta and 13 Jbeta primers. The assay was immunoSEQ multiplex PCR, and TCRdb's table has in-frame clones only and misses some. The sample has 75,000 to 100,000 clones; approximately 74% are singletons. Study-wide findings and caveats: Cytomegalovirus status was reportedly diagnosed by the classifier with high sensitivity and specificity.

A single count supports this clone. Its antigen remains unknown. This CDR3 region has 14 residues. The ends lost 6 bases at V and 2 bases at J; junction bases unmatched: 5. Germline V gives CDR1 MNHEY, CDR2 SMNVEV (reference sequence). This receptor was taken from a woman aged 70 to 79 in good health and CMV-seropositive. The V and J genes are TRBV27 and TRBJ2-7; TRBD1 matches 9 bases. Sequences were obtained from PBMCs. The CDR3 region has the DNA TGTGCCAGCAGGGACAGGGGCGACGCCTACGAGCAGTACTTC. Translated, it gives CASRDRGDAYEQYF.